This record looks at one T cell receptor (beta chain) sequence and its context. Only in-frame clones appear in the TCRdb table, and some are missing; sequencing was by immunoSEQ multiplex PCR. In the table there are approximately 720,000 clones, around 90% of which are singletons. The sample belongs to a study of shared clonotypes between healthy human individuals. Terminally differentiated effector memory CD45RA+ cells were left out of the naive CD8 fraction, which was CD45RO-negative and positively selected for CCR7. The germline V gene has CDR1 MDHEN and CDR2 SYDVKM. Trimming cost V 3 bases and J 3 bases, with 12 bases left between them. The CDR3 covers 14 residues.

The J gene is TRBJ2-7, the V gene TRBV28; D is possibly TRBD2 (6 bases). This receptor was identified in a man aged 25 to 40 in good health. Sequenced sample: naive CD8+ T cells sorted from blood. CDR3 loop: CASSLTAGYYEQYF. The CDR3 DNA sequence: TGTGCCAGCAGTTTGACCGCGGGGTACTACGAGCAGTACTTC. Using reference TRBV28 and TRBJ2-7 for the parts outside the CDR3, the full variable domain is DVKVTQSSRYLVKRTGEKVFLECVQDMDHENMFWYRQDPGLGLRLIYFSYDVKMKEKGDIPEGYSVSREKKERFSLILESASTNQTSMYLCASSLTAGYYEQYFGPGTRLTVT.